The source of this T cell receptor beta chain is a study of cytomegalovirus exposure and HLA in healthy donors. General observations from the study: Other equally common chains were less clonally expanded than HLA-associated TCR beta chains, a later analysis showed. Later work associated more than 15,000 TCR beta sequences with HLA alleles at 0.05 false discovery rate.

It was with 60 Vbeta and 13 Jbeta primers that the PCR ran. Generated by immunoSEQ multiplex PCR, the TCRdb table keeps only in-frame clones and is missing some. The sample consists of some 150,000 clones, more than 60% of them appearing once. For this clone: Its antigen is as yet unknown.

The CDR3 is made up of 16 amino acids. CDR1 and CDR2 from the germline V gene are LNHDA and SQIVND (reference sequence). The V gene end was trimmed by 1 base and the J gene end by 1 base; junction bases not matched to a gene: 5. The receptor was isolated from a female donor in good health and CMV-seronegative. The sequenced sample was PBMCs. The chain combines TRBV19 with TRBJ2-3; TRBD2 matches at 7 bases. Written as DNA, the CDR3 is TGTGCCAGTAGTATAGGGGCTAGCGGACGCACAGATACGCAGTATTTT. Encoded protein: CASSIGASGRTDTQYF.